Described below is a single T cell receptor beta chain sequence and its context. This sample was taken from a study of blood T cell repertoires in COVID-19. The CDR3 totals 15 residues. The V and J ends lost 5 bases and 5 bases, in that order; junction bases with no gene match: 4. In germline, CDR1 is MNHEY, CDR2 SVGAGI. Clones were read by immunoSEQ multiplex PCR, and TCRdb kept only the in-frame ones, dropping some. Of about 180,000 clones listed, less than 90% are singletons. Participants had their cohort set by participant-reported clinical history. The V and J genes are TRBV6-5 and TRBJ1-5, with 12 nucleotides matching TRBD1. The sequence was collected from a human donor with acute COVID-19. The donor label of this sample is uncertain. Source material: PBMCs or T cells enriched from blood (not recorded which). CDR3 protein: CASSRDRGQDQPQHF. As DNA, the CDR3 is TGTGCCAGCAGTCGGGACAGGGGGCAGGATCAGCCCCAGCATTTT.